This T cell receptor (beta chain) was recovered during a study of blood T cell repertoires in COVID-19. Looking at the study overall: Both acute and convalescent COVID-19 samples were obtained from the United States, Italy and Spain. The analysed material was cDNA or gDNA that came from T cells, B-cell-depleted T cells, or PBMCs.

Data came from immunoSEQ multiplex PCR; TCRdb stores just in-frame clones and leaves some out. The sample shows approximately 35,000 clones, roughly 85% of them seen only once. The specimen sequenced was peripheral blood. This clonotype was obtained from a man aged 60 to 69 with active COVID-19.

The CDR3 reads CASSQGWRVGGYTF. Here the CDR3 DNA reads TGTGCCAGCAGCCAAGGTTGGAGGGTAGGTGGCTACACCTTC. The rearrangement links TRBV3-1 (or the pseudogene TRBV3-2) to TRBJ1-2; D is uncertain. V dropped 1 base and J dropped 7 bases, with 13 bases sitting between them. The CDR3 is 14 amino acids. CDR1 and CDR2 from the germline V gene are LGHDT and YNNKEL (reference sequence).